The 15 T cell receptor beta chains given below trace back to one sample, sequenced in a study of T cell changes during pregnancy in multiple sclerosis. The table came from immunoSEQ multiplex PCR; TCRdb's copy has only in-frame clones and leaves some out. Of about 45,000 clones listed, more than 85% are singletons. The material was CD8+ T cells from peripheral blood mononuclear cells, obtained in the second trimester of pregnancy. Source of these receptors: a female donor with multiple sclerosis, enrolled in a pregnancy study.

The chain joins TRBV6-5 to TRBJ2-6; the D is unclear. V lost 6 bases to trimming and J lost 2 bases, with 11 bases between them. The CDR3 is 15 amino acids. The V gene's germline CDR1 is MNHEY and CDR2 SVGAGI. The CDR3 sequence: CASSSAVTGANVLTF. Here the CDR3 DNA reads TGTGCCAGCAGCTCCGCAGTGACTGGGGCCAACGTCCTGACTTTC.

This rearrangement joins TRBV21-1 to TRBJ2-7; TRBD1 is the table's D call and was not checked against the DNA. TRBV21-1 is an annotated pseudogene. The CDR3 sequence is 15 residues long. Here the CDR3 DNA reads TGTGCCAGCAGCAAGGAGGACAGGGGGGGATACGAGCAGTACTTC. Translating it yields CASSKEDRGGYEQYF.

V and J are TRBV9 and TRBJ1-2, with 8 bases fitting TRBD1. With V trimmed by 3 bases and J by 6 bases, 7 bases remained unmatched. The CDR3 has 14 residues. Germline loops: CDR1 SGDLS, CDR2 YYNGEE. The DNA of the CDR3 is TGTGCCAGCAGCGCGTCAGGGGGCGCCGATGGCTACACCTTC. Its translation: CASSASGGADGYTF.

This chain connects TRBV7-9 to TRBJ1-1; weak D call: TRBD1 (5 bases). CDR3 length equals 14 residues. Germline V gene sequence: CDR1 SEHNR, CDR2 FQNEAQ (reference sequence). Trimming cost V 4 bases and J 3 bases, with 12 bases left between them. DNA for the CDR3: TGTGCCAGCAGCTCGGGGGTAGGAGACACTGAAGCTTTCTTT. This codes for CASSSGVGDTEAFF.

The rearrangement links TRBV7-9 to TRBJ2-1, with 11 bases lining up with TRBD1. Trimming cost V 5 bases and J 7 bases; bases outside gene matches: 4. CDR3 length: 14 amino acids. Germline V CDR1 and CDR2: SEHNR, FQNEAQ (reference sequence). As DNA, the CDR3 is TGTGCCAGCAGCCGTGGACAGGGGGCGAATGAGCAGTTCTTC. Encoded protein: CASSRGQGANEQFF. Full variable domain (outside the CDR3, taken from reference TRBV7-9 and TRBJ2-1): DTGVSQNPRHKITKRGQNVTFRCDPISEHNRLYWYRQTLGQGPEFLTYFQNEAQLEKSRLLSDRFSAERPKGSFSTLEIQRTEQGDSAMYLCASSRGQGANEQFFGPGTRLTVL.

The chain carries TRBV7-2 and TRBJ1-2; tentative D call: TRBD1 (5 bases). Germline V gene sequence: CDR1 SGHTA, CDR2 FQGNSA. The CDR3 has 16 residues. Trimming removed 8 bases from V and 2 bases from J, with 21 bases in between. This CDR3 is CASWGGTTPRNYGYTF. The CDR3 DNA reads as TGTGCCAGCTGGGGCGGGACCACCCCCCGGAACTATGGCTACACCTTC. The whole variable domain, remainder taken from reference TRBV7-2 and TRBJ1-2, is GAGVSQSPSNKVTEKGKDVELRCDPISGHTALYWYRQSLGQGLEFLIYFQGNSAPDKSGLPSDRFSAERTGGSVSTLTIQRTQQEDSAVYLCASWGGTTPRNYGYTFGSGTRLTVV.

The V call is TRBV9, the J call TRBJ2-5; TRBD1 agrees at 8 bases. Trimming took 4 bases from V and 5 from J; bases not matched to a gene: 13. Looked up from germline, CDR1 is SGDLS and CDR2 is YYNGEE. This CDR3 spans 16 amino acids. CDR3 DNA sequence: TGTGCCAGCAGCTTGTCGGTACAGGGGGGATGGGAGACCCAGTACTTC. Protein sequence: CASSLSVQGGWETQYF.

The V and J genes are TRBV9 and TRBJ1-4; D perhaps matches TRBD1 (6 bases). The germline V gene has CDR1 SGDLS and CDR2 YYNGEE. The CDR3 runs 16 residues. Trimming pared 0 bases from V and 5 bases from J, leaving 14 bases between. The chain's CDR3 is CASSVGADSLNEKLFF. CDR3 DNA sequence: TGTGCCAGCAGCGTAGGGGCGGACAGCCTAAATGAAAAACTGTTTTTT.

The chain uses TRBV19 and TRBJ2-2, with a tentative D call TRBD1 (5 bases). V was pared by 4 bases and J by 3 bases, with 18 bases between. This CDR3 contains 17 residues. Germline assignment: CDR1 LNHDA and CDR2 SQIVND (reference sequence). The CDR3 sequence: CASSTARTPMDTGELFF. CDR3 DNA: TGTGCCAGTAGTACCGCGAGGACACCAATGGACACCGGGGAGCTGTTTTTT.

There are a few counts of this clone. The rearrangement links TRBV5-5 to TRBJ2-3; D is unresolved. The V end was cut by 4 bases, the J end by 3 bases, with 6 bases between. The CDR3 covers 12 residues. Germline loops: CDR1 SGHKS, CDR2 YYEKEE (reference sequence). Here the CDR3 DNA reads TGTGCCAGCAGCCCCGCGACAGATACGCAGTATTTT. It encodes CASSPATDTQYF.

In its sample, this clone was seen a few times. The chain joins TRBV2 to TRBJ2-1; 10 bases map to TRBD2. Germline V gene sequence: CDR1 SNHLY, CDR2 FYNNEI. Trimming at V came to 4 bases and at J to 8 bases, leaving 2 bases not matched to a gene. This CDR3 comprises 13 residues. In DNA form, the CDR3 reads TGTGCCAGCAGTGCGAGCGGGGGGGATGAGCAGTTCTTC. This codes for CASSASGGDEQFF.

The CDR3 loop is CASSMEGGGASNQPQHF. The CDR3 DNA is TGTGCCAGTAGTATGGAAGGAGGGGGGGCAAGCAATCAGCCCCAGCATTTT. The chain carries TRBV19 and TRBJ1-5; the D gene is possibly TRBD1 (6 bases). Trimming left V 3 bases short and J 1 base short, with 16 bases between. Germline loops: CDR1 LNHDA, CDR2 SQIVND (reference sequence). The CDR3 spans 17 residues.

The genes are TRBV6-5 and TRBJ2-3, with TRBD2 identical over 8 bases. This CDR3 is 15 amino acids long. The germline V gene has CDR1 MNHEY and CDR2 SVGAGI. The ends lost 2 bases at V and 3 bases at J; junction bases unmatched: 4. The CDR3 here is CASSYGSGGTDTQYF. CDR3 coding DNA: TGTGCCAGCAGTTACGGGTCGGGGGGGACAGATACGCAGTATTTT.

The chain links TRBV25-1 to TRBJ1-1; 7 positions match TRBD1. The CDR3 length is 17 residues. Germline-derived CDR1 and CDR2 are MGHDK and SYGVNS. The V and J ends lost 7 bases and 5 bases, in that order; junction bases with no gene match: 19. The CDR3 is CASIGRPAGGFLTEAFF. CDR3 DNA: TGTGCCAGCATTGGGCGACCGGCAGGGGGGTTCCTGACTGAAGCTTTCTTT.

This clone showed up just once. The rearrangement links TRBV5-5 to TRBJ1-1, with 7 nucleotides matching TRBD1. The trim removed 2 bases at V and 5 bases at J, leaving 6 bases unmatched. From germline, CDR1 is SGHKS and CDR2 YYEKEE (reference sequence). The CDR3 extends over 14 amino acids. The DNA of the CDR3 is TGTGCCAGCAGCTTAATTACAGGGGCAACTGAAGCTTTCTTT. This encodes CASSLITGATEAFF.